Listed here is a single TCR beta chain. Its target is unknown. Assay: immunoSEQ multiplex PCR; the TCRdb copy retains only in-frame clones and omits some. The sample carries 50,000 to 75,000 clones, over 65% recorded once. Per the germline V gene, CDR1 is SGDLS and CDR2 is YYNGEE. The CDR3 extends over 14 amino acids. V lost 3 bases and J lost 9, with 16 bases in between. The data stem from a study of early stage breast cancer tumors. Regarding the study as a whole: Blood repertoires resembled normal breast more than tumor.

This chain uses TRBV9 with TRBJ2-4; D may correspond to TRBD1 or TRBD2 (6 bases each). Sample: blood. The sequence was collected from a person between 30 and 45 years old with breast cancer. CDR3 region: CASSEGGLSVIQYF. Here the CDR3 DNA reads TGTGCCAGCAGCGAGGGGGGCCTTTCAGTCATTCAGTACTTC.